Following are 6 T cell receptor beta chains from one sample sequenced in a study of vaccination and CD4 T cells after COVID-19. Their specific antigens are unknown. The treatment was: roughly ten-day PBMC culture with coronavirus spike peptide pools or control peptides (ViraFEST assay). An Oncomine TCR Beta short-read assay was used to sequence the DNA from cultured CD4+ T cells. TCRdb re-called the PCR reads with MiXCR, one entry per CDR3 protein. The data contain some 10,000 distinct CDR3 sequences, about 28% of them singletons. The sequences come from CD4+ T cells from blood, cultured in vitro, collected after SARS-CoV-2 vaccination. These receptors all stem from a human donor who had recovered from COVID-19.

This clonotype was observed a handful of times. The gene calls are TRBV6-2 or TRBV6-3 and TRBJ2-5, with D unresolved. V lost 9 bases and J 5 bases, leaving 31 bases between the germline ends. This CDR3 region has 18 residues. The V gene's germline CDR1 is MNHEY and CDR2 SVGEGT. CDR3 nucleotides: TGTGCCAGTTCTAACATCCCTGGGCCCCTACGACTTAGGGAGACCCAGTACTTC. This translates into CASSNIPGPLRLRETQYF.

The chain recombines TRBV14 with TRBJ2-7; D is ambiguous. The V gene lost 8 bases and the J gene lost 4 bases, with 9 bases spanning the gap. The CDR3 length is 11 residues. Germline CDR1 SGHDN, CDR2 FVKESK. The chain's CDR3 is CASWGGYEQYF. The CDR3 DNA sequence: TGTGCCAGCTGGGGTGGTTACGAGCAGTACTTC.

In this sample, this clonotype turned up a few times. The V and J genes are TRBV4-2 and TRBJ1-2, with 7 positions matching TRBD1. Germline V lookup: CDR1 LGHNA, CDR2 YNFKEQ. CDR3 length: 17 amino acids. The trim removed 0 bases at V and 4 bases at J, leaving 11 bases unmatched. CDR3 loop: CASSQDRLRRDSYGYTF. The DNA of the CDR3 is TGTGCCAGCAGCCAAGATCGGTTGCGGAGGGACAGCTATGGCTACACCTTC.

The chain employs TRBV11-3 and TRBJ2-1, with 11 bases fitting TRBD2. CDR1 and CDR2 (germline): SGHNT, YENEEA. The trim removed 0 bases at V and 7 bases at J, leaving 5 bases unmatched. The CDR3 runs to 16 residues. Here the CDR3 DNA reads TGTGCCAGCAGCTTAGAGACTAGCGGGAAGGGTAATGAGCAGTTCTTC. Protein product: CASSLETSGKGNEQFF.

This clonotype was counted only a few times. This chain uses TRBV14 with TRBJ1-1; 7 bases map to TRBD1. V was pared by 8 bases and J by 2 bases, with 5 bases of the junction left unmatched. The CDR3 has 13 residues. Germline V lookup: CDR1 SGHDN, CDR2 FVKESK. CDR3: CASQNRGNTEAFF. In nucleotides, the CDR3 is TGTGCCAGCCAAAACAGGGGAAACACTGAAGCTTTCTTT.

By share, this clonotype counts as medium-sized. This sequence joins TRBV7-2 and TRBJ2-1; 9 bases map to TRBD2. The CDR3 has 14 residues. Germline CDR1 SGHTA, CDR2 FQGNSA. Losses at the gene ends were 2 bases for V and 8 bases for J; bases not matched to a gene: 4. DNA for the CDR3: TGTGCCAGCAGCTTAAGCGGGAGGATCGATGAGCAGTTCTTC. This encodes CASSLSGRIDEQFF. Complete variable domain (other parts from reference TRBV7-2 and TRBJ2-1): GAGVSQSPSNKVTEKGKDVELRCDPISGHTALYWYRQSLGQGLEFLIYFQGNSAPDKSGLPSDRFSAERTGGSVSTLTIQRTQQEDSAVYLCASSLSGRIDEQFFGPGTRLTVL.